Listed below are T cell receptor beta chains from one sample, sequenced in a study of cytomegalovirus exposure and HLA in healthy donors. The method was immunoSEQ multiplex PCR; TCRdb's version includes in-frame clones alone and lacks a portion of them. The sample has 85,000 to 100,000 clones; around three quarters are singletons. The material sequenced was PBMCs. The receptors shown here come from a male donor in good health and CMV-seropositive. Both conserved end residues are part of each CDR3. The order of the fields is CDR3 DNA, CDR3 protein, clone size, V gene, J gene, D gene. A D gene is named only where the DNA matches it firmly. Clone size is not always given. Where it is, it says once, few, many or a class for expanded clones.

DNA: TGTGCCAGCAGCTTAGATGGACAGGGGGCGGGTAATGAGCAGTTCTTC
CDR3: CASSLDGQGAGNEQFF
size: NA
V: TRBV11-3
J: TRBJ2-1
D: TRBD1

DNA: TGTGCCAGCAGTGCGTTTCCCGGGACACCGAACACTGAAGCTTTCTTT
CDR3: CASSAFPGTPNTEAFF
size: NA
V: TRBV6-1
J: TRBJ1-1
D: NA

DNA: TGTGCCAGCAGTGAAGCCAAGATAGTGGTTCAGTACTTC
CDR3: CASSEAKIVVQYF
size: NA
V: TRBV6-1
J: TRBJ2-4
D: NA

DNA: TGTGCCAGCAGCCTGCCCGGCGGGAAAGGGGTTACCGGGGAGCTGTTTTTT
CDR3: CASSLPGGKGVTGELFF
size: NA
V: TRBV5-4
J: TRBJ2-2
D: NA

DNA: TGTGCCTGGGGACAGGGGAGCTCCTATAATTCACCCCTCCACTTT
CDR3: CAWGQGSSYNSPLHF
size: NA
V: TRBV30
J: TRBJ1-6
D: TRBD1

DNA: TGTGCCAGCAGCCCCGGGACTAGCGGGGAAGGGGAGCTGTTTTTT
CDR3: CASSPGTSGEGELFF
size: NA
V: TRBV5-4
J: TRBJ2-2
D: TRBD2

DNA: TGTGCCAGCAGCCCCCCCGGGTCGAAACAGCCCCAGCATTTT
CDR3: CASSPPGSKQPQHF
size: few
V: TRBV27
J: TRBJ1-5
D: NA

DNA: TGTGCCAGCAGGATCGGGAGGGGACTCGAAGCTTTCTTT
CDR3: CASRIGRGLEAFF
size: once
V: TRBV6-5
J: TRBJ1-1
D: NA

DNA: TGTGCCAGCAGTTACTCATGGGGGGGCGCCTACGAGCAGTACTTC
CDR3: CASSYSWGGAYEQYF
size: NA
V: TRBV6-5
J: TRBJ2-7
D: NA

DNA: TGTGCCAGCAGTCCTATCCCACAGGGGGATGACACTGAAGCTTTCTTT
CDR3: CASSPIPQGDDTEAFF
size: NA
V: TRBV27
J: TRBJ1-1
D: TRBD1

DNA: TGCGCCAGCAGCCTCGGGACAGGATACAATGAGCAGTTCTTC
CDR3: CASSLGTGYNEQFF
size: NA
V: TRBV5-1
J: TRBJ2-1
D: TRBD1

DNA: TGCAGCGTTGCGGCAGGGGGCACTGAAGCTTTCTTT
CDR3: CSVAAGGTEAFF
size: few
V: TRBV29-1
J: TRBJ1-1
D: TRBD1

DNA: TGTGCCAGCAATTCGCCCAGGGGGCATGGCTACACCTTC
CDR3: CASNSPRGHGYTF
size: NA
V: TRBV2
J: TRBJ1-2
D: TRBD1

DNA: TGTGCCAGCTCCGGGGACTCTGGAAACACCATATATTTT
CDR3: CASSGDSGNTIYF
size: NA
V: TRBV28
J: TRBJ1-3
D: NA

DNA: TGTGCCACCAGCAGAGATAAGCAGGGAGGGAGCGAGCAGTACTTC
CDR3: CATSRDKQGGSEQYF
size: NA
V: TRBV15
J: TRBJ2-7
D: TRBD2

DNA: TGTGCCAGCAGCTCGGACTACGTCCAAGAGACCCAGTACTTC
CDR3: CASSSDYVQETQYF
size: once
V: TRBV5-6
J: TRBJ2-5
D: NA

DNA: TGTGCCAGCACCCGGAATGACAGACCTAATGAAAAACTGTTTTTT
CDR3: CASTRNDRPNEKLFF
size: once
V: TRBV6-5
J: TRBJ1-4
D: NA

DNA: TGTGCCAGCAGCTTGGGCAGAAGTTACGAGCAGTACTTC
CDR3: CASSLGRSYEQYF
size: few
V: TRBV5-6
J: TRBJ2-7
D: NA

DNA: TGTGCCAGCAGCTTAGATGCAAGGGACATTCATGGCTACACCTTC
CDR3: CASSLDARDIHGYTF
size: once
V: TRBV11-2
J: TRBJ1-2
D: NA

DNA: TGTGCCAGCAGCCAAGATTGGGGACAGTTAGCCTCTGGAAACACCATATATTTT
CDR3: CASSQDWGQLASGNTIYF
size: NA
V: TRBV4-2
J: TRBJ1-3
D: TRBD1

DNA: TGCGCCAGCAGCTTGGCCGGGACGAACACCGGGGAGCTGTTTTTT
CDR3: CASSLAGTNTGELFF
size: NA
V: TRBV5-1
J: TRBJ2-2
D: NA

DNA: TGCGCCAGCAGTGACAGGGGGGGGACTGAAGCTTTCTTT
CDR3: CASSDRGGTEAFF
size: NA
V: TRBV4-1
J: TRBJ1-1
D: TRBD1

DNA: TGTGCCAGCAGCCTACACAGGGGCTGGAACTATGGCTACACCTTC
CDR3: CASSLHRGWNYGYTF
size: NA
V: TRBV11-3
J: TRBJ1-2
D: TRBD1

DNA: TGTGCCAGCAGCCGGGGGCGGGGGAAAGAGACCCAGTACTTC
CDR3: CASSRGRGKETQYF
size: NA
V: TRBV6-5
J: TRBJ2-5
D: NA

DNA: TGTGCCAGCAGCCAAGAAAGGGACAGGGGTTCACCCCTCCACTTT
CDR3: CASSQERDRGSPLHF
size: NA
V: TRBV4-2
J: TRBJ1-6
D: TRBD1

DNA: TGTGCCAGCAGTGAAAGCTTCCGGGGGCCCCAGCATTTT
CDR3: CASSESFRGPQHF
size: NA
V: TRBV6-1
J: TRBJ1-5
D: NA

DNA: TGCGCCAGCAGCTTGGAGGGGGCTAATGAAAAACTGTTTTTT
CDR3: CASSLEGANEKLFF
size: NA
V: TRBV5-1
J: TRBJ1-4
D: NA

DNA: TGTGCCTGGAGCCCCCAGGGGCGGCAAAATCAGCCCCAGAATTTT
CDR3: CAWSPQGRQNQPQNF
size: NA
V: TRBV30
J: TRBJ1-5
D: NA

DNA: TGTGCCAGCAGTTACGGGACAGGGATGACTGAAGCTTTCTTT
CDR3: CASSYGTGMTEAFF
size: NA
V: TRBV6-5
J: TRBJ1-1
D: TRBD1

DNA: TGCAGCGTTGAAGGGACTAGCGGGCGCACCGGGGAGCTGTTTTTT
CDR3: CSVEGTSGRTGELFF
size: once
V: TRBV29-1
J: TRBJ2-2
D: TRBD2

DNA: TGTGCCAGCAGTTATATGCACAGGGGGGCCTACGAGCAGTACTTC
CDR3: CASSYMHRGAYEQYF
size: NA
V: TRBV6-5
J: TRBJ2-7
D: TRBD1